A single sample is the source of the 31 T cell receptor beta chains below, sequenced in a study of T-cell reconstitution after alpha-beta-depleted transplantation in children. For TCRbeta, the library was prepared with unique molecular identifiers. Each CDR3 protein gets one entry after TCRdb re-called the PCR reads with MiXCR. The profile covers 450,000 to 700,000 distinct CDR3 sequences, with 20% to 30% appearing a single time and less than 40% taken by the ten largest. The sample consisted of PBMCs, taken before TCRalphabeta/CD19-depleted stem cell transplant. The origin of the receptors is a boy under three years old with Wiskott-Aldrich syndrome, due to receive a stem cell transplant.

This clonotype was counted a few times. The genes are TRBV5-1 and TRBJ1-2; D is possibly TRBD1 (6 bases). The CDR3 contains 14 residues. Germline loops: CDR1 SGHRS, CDR2 YFSETQ. V was trimmed by 0 bases and J by 6 bases, leaving 12 bases between them. The CDR3 region is CASSLGQYRDGYTF. The DNA for the CDR3 is TGCGCCAGCAGCTTGGGACAATACAGGGATGGCTACACCTTC.

This chain links TRBV7-9 with TRBJ1-4; 9 bases match TRBD1. From germline, CDR1 is SEHNR and CDR2 FQNEAQ (reference sequence). The CDR3 sequence is 17 residues long. V gave up 3 bases and J gave up 5 bases; unmatched junction bases: 10. The CDR3 sequence: CASSFWTGAAKNEKLFF. The DNA of the CDR3 is TGTGCCAGCAGCTTCTGGACAGGGGCCGCCAAGAATGAAAAACTGTTTTTT.

This clonotype was detected only a few times. The chain has TRBV15 and TRBJ2-7; 8 bases align to TRBD1. CDR3 length: 17 amino acids. Germline trimming cut 0 bases from V and 0 bases from J; bases unmatched to any gene: 7. Germline CDR1 and CDR2: LNHNV and YYDKDF (reference sequence). In DNA form, the CDR3 reads TGTGCCACCAGCAGAGATGCCGACAGGGGATACTCCTACGAGCAGTACTTC. Translation: CATSRDADRGYSYEQYF.

The chain recombines TRBV12-3 or TRBV12-4 with TRBJ2-1; 7 bases align to TRBD2. Trimming at V came to 5 bases and at J to 4 bases, leaving 8 bases not matched to a gene. This CDR3 comprises 15 residues. CDR3 sequence: CASSGAGIFYNEQFF. The CDR3 nucleotides are TGTGCCAGCAGTGGAGCGGGAATTTTTTACAATGAGCAGTTCTTC.

This clonotype was counted between two and nine times. The chain recombines TRBV14 with TRBJ2-7, with a tentative D call TRBD1 (6 bases). The CDR3 is 16 residues long. V shed 2 bases and J shed 3 bases, with 17 bases lying between them. The germline V gene encodes CDR1 SGHDN and CDR2 FVKESK. In DNA form, the CDR3 reads TGTGCCAGCAGCCAAAAAGACTACAGGGACGGCTACGAGCAGTACTTC. Protein sequence: CASSQKDYRDGYEQYF.

CDR3 sequence: CASSPDYSSEQYF. The DNA of the CDR3 is TGCGCCAGCAGCCCGGACTATTCGAGCGAGCAGTACTTC. The V gene is TRBV5-1, the J gene TRBJ2-7; D might be TRBD2 (6 bases). The CDR3 loop spans 13 amino acids. V lost 4 bases and J lost 6, with 14 bases in between. Germline assignment: CDR1 SGHRS and CDR2 YFSETQ.

This clonotype was detected only a few times. For the CDR3, the DNA is TGCGCCAGCAGTTTAACAGCCGGGGCCCAGGAGGAAAAACTGTTTTTT. It yields the protein CASSLTAGAQEEKLFF. This chain links TRBV10-2 with TRBJ1-4, with D perhaps TRBD1 (5 bases). V was trimmed by 5 bases and J by 8 bases, leaving 21 bases between them. CDR3 length: 16 residues. From germline, CDR1 is WSHSY and CDR2 SAAADI.

The rearrangement links TRBV10-3 to TRBJ2-7; 9 nucleotides agree with TRBD1. CDR1 ENHRY and CDR2 SYGVKD come from the germline V gene. Trimming took 2 bases from V and 3 from J; bases not matched to a gene: 5. The CDR3 spans 15 residues. The CDR3 loop is CAISEPGQGFYEQYF. The DNA for the CDR3 is TGTGCCATCAGTGAGCCGGGACAGGGATTCTACGAGCAGTACTTC.

This sequence joins TRBV2 and TRBJ2-7, with 11 bases matching TRBD1. V trimming: 5 bases; J trimming: 3 bases; junction bases outside the gene matches: 6. CDR3 size: 15 residues. CDR1 and CDR2 (germline): SNHLY, FYNNEI. In nucleotides, the CDR3 is TGTGCCAGCAGTAAGGGACAGGGGGAGGTCTACGAGCAGTACTTC. Encoded protein: CASSKGQGEVYEQYF.

The V gene is TRBV28, the J gene TRBJ1-2, with 7 bases aligning to TRBD1. J was trimmed by 6 bases and V by 6 bases; bases with no gene match: 10. The CDR3 extends over 14 amino acids. Germline assignment: CDR1 MDHEN and CDR2 SYDVKM. CDR3 loop: CASRRQGSLNGYTF. In nucleotides, the CDR3 is TGTGCCAGCAGGAGACAGGGTAGTTTGAATGGCTACACCTTC.

The V call is TRBV10-3, the J call TRBJ2-7, with 10 bases that match TRBD2. Per the germline V gene, CDR1 is ENHRY and CDR2 is SYGVKD. This CDR3 has 19 residues. Trimming removed 10 bases from V and 0 bases from J; junction bases left unmatched: 21. CDR3 protein: CATKKAASGSKGLSYEQYF. In nucleotides, the CDR3 is TGTGCCACAAAAAAGGCGGCTAGCGGGAGTAAAGGCCTCTCCTACGAGCAGTACTTC.

The rearrangement joins TRBV5-4 to TRBJ1-1; no reliable D call. Trimming took off 0 bases at V and 3 bases at J, with 6 bases between the two ends. The CDR3 has 13 amino acids. Germline V gene sequence: CDR1 SGHNT, CDR2 YYREEE (reference sequence). The CDR3 loop is CASSLDYDTEAFF. The CDR3 DNA reads TGTGCCAGCAGCTTGGACTATGACACTGAAGCTTTCTTT.

This clonotype occurred a few times. The chain recombines TRBV5-1 with TRBJ2-7, with 9 bases identical to TRBD1. Losses at the gene ends were 4 bases for V and 6 bases for J; bases not matched to a gene: 5. Germline CDR1 is SGHRS and CDR2 is YFSETQ. The length of the CDR3 is 13 residues. The CDR3 reads CASSQGQGGEQYF. CDR3 DNA sequence: TGCGCCAGCAGCCAGGGACAGGGTGGCGAGCAGTACTTC.

CDR3 residues: CASLKGSSGGTEAFF. CDR3 nucleotide sequence: TGTGCCAGCCTGAAAGGATCCTCAGGGGGCACTGAAGCTTTCTTT. J is TRBJ1-1 and V is TRBV6-5; TRBD1 aligns across 7 bases. CDR1 MNHEY and CDR2 SVGAGI come from the germline V gene. The trim removed 8 bases at V and 4 bases at J, leaving 13 bases unmatched. The CDR3 extends over 15 amino acids.

The CDR3: CAWMGVTGELFF. CDR3 DNA sequence: TGTGCCTGGATGGGGGTCACCGGGGAGCTGTTTTTT. J is TRBJ2-2 and V is TRBV30, with D perhaps being TRBD1 or TRBD2 (5 bases each). Germline assignment: CDR1 GTSNPN and CDR2 SVGIG (reference sequence). Trimming pared 4 bases from V and 4 bases from J, leaving 7 bases between. The length of the CDR3 is 12 residues.

V usage is TRBV18 and J usage is TRBJ1-1; TRBD1 aligns across 8 bases. Germline V lookup: CDR1 KGHSH, CDR2 LQKENI. Trimming cost V 1 base and J 4 bases; bases outside gene matches: 8. This CDR3 has 16 residues. In nucleotides, the CDR3 is TGTGCCAGCTCACCACGGAGACAGGGGCTGGGCACTGAAGCTTTCTTT. This sequence encodes CASSPRRQGLGTEAFF.

The rearrangement links TRBV5-6 to TRBJ2-1, with D unresolved. CDR3 length: 15 amino acids. V gave up 0 bases and J gave up 1 base, with 8 bases separating them. Germline values: CDR1 SGHDT, CDR2 YYEEEE. CDR3 residues: CASSLGFDSYNEQFF. CDR3 bases: TGTGCCAGCAGCTTGGGTTTTGATTCCTACAATGAGCAGTTCTTC.

The V and J genes are TRBV12-3 or TRBV12-4 and TRBJ1-1; the D gene is possibly TRBD1 (6 bases). V shed 5 bases and J shed 10 bases, with 14 bases lying between them. The CDR3 totals 12 residues. This CDR3 is CASSVGGSGAFF. CDR3 DNA: TGTGCCAGCAGTGTCGGGGGCTCGGGAGCTTTCTTT.

This chain links TRBV5-1 with TRBJ2-3; no clear D. Trimming cost V 0 bases and J 6 bases, with 8 bases left between them. The CDR3 loop spans 13 amino acids. CDR1 SGHRS and CDR2 YFSETQ come from the germline V gene. CDR3 in DNA: TGCGCCAGCAGCTTGGCTGGGTATGATACGCAGTATTTT. Translated, it gives CASSLAGYDTQYF. Full variable domain (rest looked up from reference TRBV5-1 and TRBJ2-3): KAGVTQTPRYLIKTRGQQVTLSCSPISGHRSVSWYQQTPGQGLQFLFEYFSETQRNKGNFPGRFSGRQFSNSRSEMNVSTLELGDSALYLCASSLAGYDTQYFGPGTRLTVL.

The V gene is TRBV20-1, the J gene TRBJ2-7; 13 bases are shared with TRBD2. V gave up 2 bases and J gave up 2 bases; unmatched junction bases: 9. There are 17 residues in the CDR3. Germline CDR1 DFQATT, CDR2 SNEGSKA (reference sequence). In nucleotides, the CDR3 is TGCAGTGCTAGAACCCCTCGGACTAGCGGGAGAGCCTACGAGCAGTACTTC. Protein sequence: CSARTPRTSGRAYEQYF.

This chain links TRBV20-1 with TRBJ2-1; 11 bases are shared with TRBD2. Per the germline V gene, CDR1 is DFQATT and CDR2 is SNEGSKA (reference sequence). With 1 base clipped from V and 14 bases from J, the junction kept 13 bases outside the gene matches. This CDR3 region has 15 residues. CDR3 in amino acids: CSARGLSSGRVSEFF. As DNA, the CDR3 is TGCAGTGCTAGAGGCCTAAGTAGCGGGAGGGTCTCGGAGTTCTTC.

The CDR3 DNA reads TGTGCCAGAAGGACCGCTAGCGGGAGGTGGGGTGAGCAGTTCTTC. Encoded protein: CARRTASGRWGEQFF. The J gene is TRBJ2-1, the V gene TRBV27; 11 bases match TRBD2. This CDR3 has 15 residues. V lost 9 bases to trimming and J lost 9 bases; unmatched junction nucleotides: 13. CDR1 and CDR2 (germline): MNHEY, SMNVEV (reference sequence).

This clonotype appeared a few times. The rearrangement links TRBV7-7 to TRBJ2-5; D possibly corresponds to TRBD1 (7 bases). This CDR3 is built from 13 residues. Germline-derived CDR1 and CDR2 are SSHAT and FNYEAQ (reference sequence). V shed 11 bases and J shed 4 bases, with 17 bases lying between them. This chain's CDR3 is CASQGEASETQYF. CDR3 nucleotides: TGTGCCTCTCAGGGGGAGGCCTCAGAGACCCAGTACTTC.

The sample holds many counts of this clonotype. The chain uses TRBV5-6 and TRBJ2-5; D possibly matches TRBD1 or TRBD2 (5 bases each). This CDR3 region has 14 residues. Germline V lookup: CDR1 SGHDT, CDR2 YYEEEE. The ends were cut back, 1 base at V and 1 base at J, with 8 bases in the middle. The DNA for the CDR3 is TGTGCCAGCAGCTTGCGAGGGACCCAAGAGACCCAGTACTTC. This translates into CASSLRGTQETQYF.

V and J are TRBV6-1 and TRBJ1-1, with D possibly matching TRBD1 (5 bases). V lost 8 bases and J lost 3, with 13 bases in between. Germline V lookup: CDR1 MNHNS, CDR2 SASEGT. The CDR3 is 13 amino acids. CDR3 nucleotides: TGTGCCAGCTCCAGGGTATTTGACACTGAAGCTTTCTTT. This translates into CASSRVFDTEAFF.

The chain carries TRBV12-3 or TRBV12-4 and TRBJ1-1, with D perhaps TRBD1 (5 bases). The CDR3 spans 15 residues. V dropped 2 bases and J dropped 1 base, with 11 bases sitting between them. In nucleotides, the CDR3 is TGTGCCAGCAGTTTACCTCAGGGAGGGAACACTGAAGCTTTCTTT. Translated: CASSLPQGGNTEAFF.

This clonotype came up a few times. J is TRBJ2-7 and V is TRBV6-5; D possibly uses TRBD1 or TRBD2 (6 bases each). Germline values: CDR1 MNHEY, CDR2 SVGAGI. There are 17 residues in the CDR3. Trimming stripped 0 bases from V and 3 bases from J, with 18 bases between. The DNA of the CDR3 is TGTGCCAGCAGTTACTCGAAAGGCGCGGGACAACGCTACGAGCAGTACTTC. Translating gives CASSYSKGAGQRYEQYF.

This rearrangement joins TRBV28 to TRBJ2-4, with 7 bases lining up with TRBD2. The germline V gene has CDR1 MDHEN and CDR2 SYDVKM. J gave up 2 bases and V 9 bases, and 4 bases lay outside the gene matches. The CDR3 has 13 residues. CDR3 nucleotides: TGTGCCAGTGCGGGACTACCCAAAAACATTCAGTACTTC. Amino acids: CASAGLPKNIQYF.

This clonotype was detected a few times. The chain couples TRBV12-3 or TRBV12-4 to TRBJ2-7, with 8 bases that match TRBD1. The CDR3 covers 15 residues. V lost 3 bases and J lost 3; bases outside the gene matches: 7. CDR3 bases: TGTGCCAGCAGTTTGAGCCAGGGGGCCCTCTACGAGCAGTACTTC. Translated, it gives CASSLSQGALYEQYF.

This clonotype has a handful of counts. The chain is built from TRBV5-1 and TRBJ2-7; 9 bases line up with TRBD2. The CDR3 sequence is 16 residues long. V lost 2 bases to trimming and J lost 6 bases; unmatched junction nucleotides: 12. Germline loops: CDR1 SGHRS, CDR2 YFSETQ. The CDR3 spells CASSLDGTSIPGEQYF. CDR3 coding DNA: TGCGCCAGCAGCTTAGACGGGACTAGCATTCCAGGCGAGCAGTACTTC.

This chain joins TRBV12-3 or TRBV12-4 and TRBJ2-5; D is unclear. The CDR3 spans 14 residues. The ends were cut back, 6 bases at V and 5 bases at J, with 16 bases in the middle. The CDR3 loop reads CASSPSFGSETQYF. The CDR3 region has the DNA TGTGCCAGCAGCCCGTCATTCGGGTCCGAGACCCAGTACTTC.